The 25 T cell receptor beta chains listed next were all sequenced from one sample in a study of T cell responses to AZD1222 COVID-19 vaccine (dated by TCRdb to the early 2020s). Libraries were constructed by the immunoSEQ multiplex PCR assay. TCRdb retrieved this table from immuneACCESS and kept in-frame rearrangements only. Not all clones are present; in checked studies, unresolved V genes account for under half, and no reason is known for the remainder. The sample has 100,000 to 120,000 clones on record, around 90% of them singletons. Of the sample, 15% is held by the ten largest clones. According to the study, the label for this sample's time point signals: about 28 days (+/-7) after the second vaccine dose. The sequences come from peripheral blood, collected 28 days after the second AZD1222 dose. Receptors were obtained from an adult who received the AZD1222 COVID-19 vaccine.

The chain has TRBV10-1 and TRBJ2-1; TRBD1 matches at 8 bases. The CDR3 has 18 amino acids. V shed 0 bases, J shed 6 bases, and the junction held 13 bases outside the gene matches. CDR1 is WNHNN, CDR2 SYGVQD, per germline (reference sequence). In nucleotides, the CDR3 is TGCGCCAGCAGTGAGTCTGGACAGGGAGTGCTTTTGGCCAATGAGCAGTTCTTC. It is translated as CASSESGQGVLLANEQFF.

This clone is medium-sized within its sample. The V call is TRBV28, the J call TRBJ2-3; no firm D call. Germline lookup yields CDR1 MDHEN and CDR2 SYDVKM. The V end was cut by 3 bases, the J end by 4 bases, with 2 bases between. The CDR3 length is 11 residues. The CDR3 bases are TGTGCCAGCAGTTTGGCAGATACGCAGTATTTT. Protein sequence: CASSLADTQYF. Complete variable domain (other parts from reference TRBV28 and TRBJ2-3): DVKVTQSSRYLVKRTGEKVFLECVQDMDHENMFWYRQDPGLGLRLIYFSYDVKMKEKGDIPEGYSVSREKKERFSLILESASTNQTSMYLCASSLADTQYFGPGTRLTVL.

In this sample, this clone turned up once. The V call is TRBV3-1 (or the pseudogene TRBV3-2), the J call TRBJ2-5; a weak D match, TRBD2 (6 bases). V was clipped by 1 base and J by 2 bases, with 8 bases between them. This CDR3 comprises 14 residues. Germline lookup yields CDR1 LGHDT and CDR2 YNNKEL (reference sequence). The CDR3 DNA sequence: TGTGCCAGCAGCCAAGGCGCGGGACAAGAGACCCAGTACTTC. Its protein product is CASSQGAGQETQYF.

In this sample, this clone turned up once. The chain employs TRBV10-2 and TRBJ2-1, with TRBD2 matching over 11 bases. The CDR3 length is 14 residues. Germline assignment: CDR1 WSHSY and CDR2 SAAADI. The trim removed 10 bases at V and 9 bases at J, leaving 11 bases unmatched. Here the CDR3 reads CATGGLGLAVEQFF. The CDR3 nucleotides read TGCGCCACAGGGGGCTTGGGACTAGCGGTTGAGCAGTTCTTC.

The gene calls are TRBV28 and TRBJ2-7, with D perhaps TRBD2 (6 bases). V was pared by 5 bases and J by 0 bases, with 11 bases between. The CDR3 has 14 amino acids. CDR1 is MDHEN and CDR2 is SYDVKM in the germline V gene. The CDR3 sequence is CASSPPGDSYEQYF. CDR3 nucleotide sequence: TGTGCCAGCAGTCCCCCGGGGGACTCCTACGAGCAGTACTTC.

The rearrangement joins TRBV12-3 or TRBV12-4 to TRBJ1-5; D is unresolved. V was pared by 3 bases and J by 11 bases, with 11 bases between. This CDR3 spans 12 amino acids. CDR3 amino acids: CASSLTLPTQHF. In nucleotides, the CDR3 is TGTGCCAGCAGTTTGACCCTCCCGACCCAGCATTTT.

V is TRBV4-1 and J is TRBJ2-3; D may be TRBD2 (5 bases). Trimming removed 1 base at V and 1 base at J, with 12 bases between. This CDR3 has 16 amino acids. In germline, CDR1 is MGHRA, CDR2 YSYEKL. The CDR3: CASSQAGVLRTDTQYF. CDR3 sequence (DNA): TGCGCCAGCAGCCAAGCCGGGGTACTACGCACAGATACGCAGTATTTT.

J is TRBJ2-3 and V is TRBV18; a possible D gene is TRBD2 (7 bases). Trimming left V 4 bases short and J 4 bases short, with 15 bases between. The CDR3 runs 15 residues. Germline CDR1 reads KGHSH; CDR2 reads LQKENI. Written as DNA, the CDR3 is TGTGCCAGCTCACGCCCCCGAGGGGGGGCAGATACGCAGTATTTT. This sequence encodes CASSRPRGGADTQYF.

V and J are TRBV6-1 and TRBJ2-2; TRBD2 aligns across 8 bases. V gave up 3 bases and J gave up 5 bases; unmatched junction bases: 8. Germline CDR1 is MNHNS and CDR2 is SASEGT. The CDR3 consists of 16 residues. The DNA for the CDR3 is TGTGCCAGCAGTGACCCCATAGCGGGACGGACCGGGGAGCTGTTTTTT. It is translated as CASSDPIAGRTGELFF.

V gene TRBV11-3 combines with J gene TRBJ2-5; TRBD2 matches 12 bases. Germline CDR1 is SGHNT and CDR2 is YENEEA. V was pared by 2 bases and J by 5 bases, with 6 bases of the junction left unmatched. This CDR3 is built from 16 residues. The CDR3 DNA sequence: TGTGCCAGCAGCTTAACCCTAGCGGGGGGGGCGGAGACCCAGTACTTC. As protein: CASSLTLAGGAETQYF. Full variable domain (rest looked up from reference TRBV11-3 and TRBJ2-5): EAGVVQSPRYKIIEKKQPVAFWCNPISGHNTLYWYLQNLGQGPELLIRYENEEAVDDSQLPKDRFSAERLKGVDSTLKIQPAELGDSAVYLCASSLTLAGGAETQYFGPGTRLLVL.

This clone was detected only a few times. The rearrangement uses TRBV2 and TRBJ2-5; 10 bases fit TRBD2. V trimming: 0 bases; J trimming: 6 bases; junction bases outside the gene matches: 4. CDR3 length: 15 amino acids. In germline, CDR1 is SNHLY, CDR2 FYNNEI. The CDR3 protein is CASSEALAGVKTQYF. The CDR3 nucleotides are TGTGCCAGCAGTGAAGCCCTAGCGGGAGTTAAGACCCAGTACTTC.

The chain uses TRBV7-9 and TRBJ1-4, with TRBD1 identical over 11 bases. V lost 3 bases, J lost 5 bases, and 5 bases stayed unmatched. The CDR3 is 16 amino acids. Per the germline V gene, CDR1 is SEHNR and CDR2 is FQNEAQ (reference sequence). The CDR3: CASSFVWDRGNEKLFF. The CDR3 DNA reads as TGTGCCAGCAGCTTTGTTTGGGACAGGGGGAATGAAAAACTGTTTTTT. The variable domain in full, completed from reference TRBV7-9 and TRBJ1-4, reads DTGVSQNPRHKITKRGQNVTFRCDPISEHNRLYWYRQTLGQGPEFLTYFQNEAQLEKSRLLSDRFSAERPKGSFSTLEIQRTEQGDSAMYLCASSFVWDRGNEKLFFGSGTQLSVL.

CDR3 loop: CASSRRGGLNTDTQYF. CDR3 in DNA: TGCGCCAGCAGCCGCCGCGGAGGGCTGAACACAGATACGCAGTATTTT. The V gene is TRBV5-1, the J gene TRBJ2-3; tentatively, D is TRBD2 (6 bases). CDR3 length: 16 residues. Per the germline V gene, CDR1 is SGHRS and CDR2 is YFSETQ. Trimming stripped 4 bases from V and 2 bases from J, with 17 bases between.

This rearrangement joins TRBV4-1 to TRBJ1-5; D is perhaps TRBD1 (5 bases). The CDR3 loop spans 16 amino acids. Trimming took off 1 base at V and 2 bases at J, with 12 bases between the two ends. Germline V lookup: CDR1 MGHRA, CDR2 YSYEKL. This chain's CDR3 is CASSQVGAGGNQPQHF. The CDR3 DNA is TGCGCCAGCAGCCAAGTCGGGGCGGGGGGCAATCAGCCCCAGCATTTT.

V usage is TRBV19 and J usage is TRBJ2-1; 11 bases match TRBD1. CDR3 length equals 17 residues. CDR1 is LNHDA and CDR2 is SQIVND in the germline V gene (reference sequence). The V and J ends lost 5 bases and 5 bases, in that order; junction bases with no gene match: 11. This CDR3 is CASSYSFRDRGDNEQFF. The CDR3 DNA follows: TGTGCCAGTAGTTACTCCTTCCGGGACAGGGGGGACAATGAGCAGTTCTTC.

The V gene is TRBV5-6, the J gene TRBJ1-3, with D perhaps TRBD1 (5 bases). The V gene's germline CDR1 is SGHDT and CDR2 YYEEEE. The CDR3 length is 13 residues. Deletions cut 5 bases from V and 2 bases from J, with 8 bases between. CDR3: CASRSGTGNTIYF. Written as DNA, the CDR3 is TGTGCCAGCAGGTCAGGGACTGGAAACACCATATATTTT.

Ten or more counts support this clone. V gene TRBV7-9 combines with J gene TRBJ1-4; weak D call: TRBD1 (5 bases). Trimming shortened V by 4 bases and J by 6 bases, and 12 bases separated the two germline ends. Germline V gene data show CDR1 as SEHNR and CDR2 as FQNEAQ (reference sequence). This CDR3 is built from 14 residues. CDR3 in amino acids: CASSSGGTDEKLFF. Written as DNA, the CDR3 is TGTGCCAGCAGCTCCGGGGGGACGGATGAAAAACTGTTTTTT. The whole variable domain, remainder taken from reference TRBV7-9 and TRBJ1-4, is DTGVSQNPRHKITKRGQNVTFRCDPISEHNRLYWYRQTLGQGPEFLTYFQNEAQLEKSRLLSDRFSAERPKGSFSTLEIQRTEQGDSAMYLCASSSGGTDEKLFFGSGTQLSVL.

CDR3 DNA: TGTGCCACCAGTAATGGGCAGGACACTAGCACAGATACGCAGTATTTT. Its translation is CATSNGQDTSTDTQYF. The genes are TRBV24-1 and TRBJ2-3, with D possibly matching TRBD1 (5 bases). CDR1 and CDR2 (germline): KGHDR, SFDVKD. Trimming took 6 bases from V and 0 from J, leaving 15 bases between them. This CDR3 is 16 amino acids long.

The V call is TRBV7-3, the J call TRBJ1-1; weak D call: TRBD1 (6 bases). Germline V gene lookup returns CDR1 SGHTA and CDR2 FQGTGA. Trimming shortened V by 3 bases and J by 1 base, and 6 bases separated the two germline ends. The CDR3 consists of 13 residues. The DNA for the CDR3 is TGTGCCAGCAGCTTGGACAGGAACACTGAAGCTTTCTTT. Protein: CASSLDRNTEAFF.

This chain links TRBV2 with TRBJ2-7; TRBD1 or TRBD2 may be the D gene (5 bases each). V was pared by 9 bases and J by 0 bases, with 12 bases between. This CDR3 is 13 amino acids long. Germline assignment: CDR1 SNHLY and CDR2 FYNNEI. CDR3 residues: CASQWGSSYEQYF. CDR3 in DNA: TGTGCCAGTCAATGGGGGTCCTCCTACGAGCAGTACTTC. The entire variable domain, with the rest obtained from reference TRBV2 and TRBJ2-7, is as follows: EPEVTQTPSHQVTQMGQEVILRCVPISNHLYFYWYRQILGQKVEFLVSFYNNEISEKSEIFDDQFSVERPDGSNFTLKIRSTKLEDSAMYFCASQWGSSYEQYFGPGTRLTVT.

The chain joins TRBV10-1 to TRBJ2-2; D perhaps matches TRBD2 (6 bases). Germline V gives CDR1 WNHNN, CDR2 SYGVQD (reference sequence). The CDR3 covers 17 residues. The V end was cut by 2 bases, the J end by 1 base, with 14 bases between. CDR3 loop: CASSEVLDYQNTGELFF. In nucleotides, the CDR3 is TGCGCCAGCAGTGAGGTCCTGGACTATCAGAACACCGGGGAGCTGTTTTTT.

The rearrangement uses TRBV7-6 and TRBJ2-3; D not certain. The germline V and J ends were trimmed by 2 bases and 0 bases, with 12 bases remaining between them. Germline V gene lookup returns CDR1 SGHVS and CDR2 FNYEAQ. This CDR3 spans 16 amino acids. The CDR3 here is CASSLIGYTSTDTQYF. The CDR3 DNA is TGTGCCAGCAGCTTAATTGGGTACACCAGCACAGATACGCAGTATTTT.

In DNA form, the CDR3 reads TGTGCCAGCAGTGATGGGGCTAACTATGGCTACACCTTC. This gives the protein CASSDGANYGYTF. The chain joins TRBV6-1 to TRBJ1-2; no reliable D call. Germline values: CDR1 MNHNS, CDR2 SASEGT. The length of the CDR3 is 13 residues. Trimming stripped 3 bases from V and 0 bases from J, with 5 bases between.

V usage is TRBV20-1 and J usage is TRBJ1-5, with D tentatively TRBD1 (5 bases). CDR3 size: 14 residues. V shed 5 bases and J shed 3 bases, with 14 bases lying between them. Germline values: CDR1 DFQATT, CDR2 SNEGSKA (reference sequence). The CDR3 DNA is TGCAGTGCTGGTGTGAGACAGAACAATCAGCCCCAGCATTTT. It translates to CSAGVRQNNQPQHF.

The rearrangement uses TRBV6-5 and TRBJ2-2; D ambiguous. V lost 8 bases and J lost 2, with 9 bases in between. This CDR3 spans 13 amino acids. From germline, CDR1 is MNHEY and CDR2 SVGAGI. The CDR3 DNA reads TGTGCCAGCTTGGCAGATAACACCGGGGAGCTGTTTTTT. Its protein product is CASLADNTGELFF.